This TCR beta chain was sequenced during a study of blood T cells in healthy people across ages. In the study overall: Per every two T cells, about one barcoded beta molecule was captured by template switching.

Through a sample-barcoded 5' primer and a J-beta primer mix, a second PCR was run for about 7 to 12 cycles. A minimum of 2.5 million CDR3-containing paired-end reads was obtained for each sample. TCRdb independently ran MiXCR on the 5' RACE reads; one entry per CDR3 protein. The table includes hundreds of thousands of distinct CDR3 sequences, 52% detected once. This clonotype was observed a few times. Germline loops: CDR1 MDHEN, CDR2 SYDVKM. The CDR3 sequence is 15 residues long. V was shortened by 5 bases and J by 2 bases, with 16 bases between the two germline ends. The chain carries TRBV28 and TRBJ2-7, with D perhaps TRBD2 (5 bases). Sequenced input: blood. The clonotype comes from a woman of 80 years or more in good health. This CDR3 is CASSPSEVSTYEQYF. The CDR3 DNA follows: TGTGCCAGCAGTCCCTCGGAGGTGTCGACCTACGAGCAGTACTTC.